This TCR beta chain was identified in a study of blood T cell repertoires in COVID-19. Study-wide context: Some COVID-19 samples were acute and others convalescent; all came from the United States, Italy and Spain.

Sequencing was performed with immunoSEQ multiplex PCR; in TCRdb, only in-frame clones are kept and a portion is missing. The data hold roughly 80,000 clones, with about 86% observed a single time. This CDR3 comprises 14 residues. CDR1 is LGHDT and CDR2 is YNNKEL in the germline V gene (reference sequence). With 4 bases clipped from V and 1 base from J, the junction kept 1 base outside the gene matches. V is TRBV3-1 (or the pseudogene TRBV3-2) and J is TRBJ2-3, with 8 bases matching TRBD1. This clonotype was obtained from a man older than 75 with acute or convalescent COVID-19. The specimen was peripheral blood. The CDR3 region is CASSPTGGTDTQYF. In nucleotides, the CDR3 is TGTGCCAGCAGCCCGACAGGGGGCACAGATACGCAGTATTTT.